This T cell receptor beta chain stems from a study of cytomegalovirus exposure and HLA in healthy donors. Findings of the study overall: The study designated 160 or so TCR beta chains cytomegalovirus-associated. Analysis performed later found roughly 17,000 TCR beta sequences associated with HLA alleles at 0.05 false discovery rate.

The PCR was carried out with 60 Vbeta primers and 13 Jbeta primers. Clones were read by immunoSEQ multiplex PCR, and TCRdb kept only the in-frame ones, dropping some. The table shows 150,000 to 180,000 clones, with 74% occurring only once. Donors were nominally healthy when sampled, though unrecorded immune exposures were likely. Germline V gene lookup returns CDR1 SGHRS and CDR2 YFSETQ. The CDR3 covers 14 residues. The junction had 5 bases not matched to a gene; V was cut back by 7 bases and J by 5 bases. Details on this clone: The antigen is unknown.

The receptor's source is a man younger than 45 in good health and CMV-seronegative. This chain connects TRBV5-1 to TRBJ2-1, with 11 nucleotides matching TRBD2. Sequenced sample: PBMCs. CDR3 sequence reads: CASRTSGYNNEQFF. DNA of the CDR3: TGCGCCAGCCGGACTAGCGGGTATAACAATGAGCAGTTCTTC.